The 3 T cell receptor beta chains below come from one sample, sequenced in a study of cytomegalovirus exposure and HLA in healthy donors. The primer mix had 60 Vbeta and 13 Jbeta primers. The assay was immunoSEQ multiplex PCR, and TCRdb's table has in-frame clones only and misses some. The data contain hundreds of thousands of clones, about 87% of them seen just once; the ten biggest clones take up about 2%. Sequenced material: PBMCs. The receptors stem from a woman aged 18 to 35 in good health and CMV-seronegative.

The chain recombines TRBV19 with TRBJ1-6, with unresolved D. CDR1 and CDR2 (germline): LNHDA, SQIVND (reference sequence). Trimming pared 6 bases from V and 7 bases from J, leaving 13 bases between. The length of the CDR3 is 14 residues. The CDR3, as DNA: TGTGCCAGTAGCCCCACTGTCGTGAATTCACCCCTCCACTTT. Its translation is CASSPTVVNSPLHF.

J is TRBJ1-3 and V is TRBV4-1; D gene ambiguous. CDR3 length: 16 residues. Trimming took 0 bases from V and 0 from J, leaving 9 bases between them. CDR1 is MGHRA, CDR2 YSYEKL, per germline. CDR3 amino acids: CASSQDQQISGNTIYF. DNA for the CDR3: TGCGCCAGCAGCCAAGATCAACAGATCTCTGGAAACACCATATATTTT.

The chain links TRBV9 to TRBJ1-3; tentative D call: TRBD1 (5 bases). Germline CDR1 is SGDLS and CDR2 is YYNGEE. The CDR3 consists of 14 residues. V lost 7 bases and J 0 bases, leaving 11 bases between the germline ends. The CDR3 is CASSGANSGNTIYF. As DNA, the CDR3 is TGTGCCAGCTCTGGGGCCAACTCTGGAAACACCATATATTTT.